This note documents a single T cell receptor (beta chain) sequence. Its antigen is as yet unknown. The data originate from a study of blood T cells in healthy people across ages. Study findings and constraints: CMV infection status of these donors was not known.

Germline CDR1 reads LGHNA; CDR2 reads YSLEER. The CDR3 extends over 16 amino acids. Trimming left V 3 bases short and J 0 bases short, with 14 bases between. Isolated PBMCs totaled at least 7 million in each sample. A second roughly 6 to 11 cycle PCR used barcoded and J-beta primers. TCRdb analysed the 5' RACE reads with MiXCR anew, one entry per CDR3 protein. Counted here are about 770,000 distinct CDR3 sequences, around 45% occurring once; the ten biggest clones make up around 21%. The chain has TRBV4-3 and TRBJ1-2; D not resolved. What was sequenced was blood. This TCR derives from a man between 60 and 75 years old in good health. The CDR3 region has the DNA TGCGCCAGCAGCCACGGTACAGTACCAGCTAACTATGGCTACACCTTC. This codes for CASSHGTVPANYGYTF.